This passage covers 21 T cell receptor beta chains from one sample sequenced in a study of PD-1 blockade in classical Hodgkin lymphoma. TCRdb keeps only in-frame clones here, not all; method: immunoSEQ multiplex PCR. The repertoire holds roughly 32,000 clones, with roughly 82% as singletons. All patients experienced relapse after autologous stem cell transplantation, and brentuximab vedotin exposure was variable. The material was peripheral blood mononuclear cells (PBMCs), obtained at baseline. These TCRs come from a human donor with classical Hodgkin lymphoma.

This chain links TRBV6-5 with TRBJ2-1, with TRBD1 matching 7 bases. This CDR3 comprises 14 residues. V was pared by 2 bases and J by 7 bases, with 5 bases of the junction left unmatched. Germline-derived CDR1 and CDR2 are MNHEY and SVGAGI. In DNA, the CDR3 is TGTGCCAGCAGTTACAACAGGGGAAGGAATGAGCAGTTCTTC. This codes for CASSYNRGRNEQFF.

This CDR3 is CASSLGAGGYEQYF. For the CDR3, the DNA is TGTGCCAGCAGCCTGGGGGCAGGGGGATACGAGCAGTACTTC. The gene calls are TRBV7-8 and TRBJ2-7; 7 nucleotides agree with TRBD1. CDR1 SGHVS and CDR2 FQNEAQ come from the germline V gene. V shed 5 bases, J shed 4 bases, and the junction held 8 bases outside the gene matches. This CDR3 has 14 amino acids.

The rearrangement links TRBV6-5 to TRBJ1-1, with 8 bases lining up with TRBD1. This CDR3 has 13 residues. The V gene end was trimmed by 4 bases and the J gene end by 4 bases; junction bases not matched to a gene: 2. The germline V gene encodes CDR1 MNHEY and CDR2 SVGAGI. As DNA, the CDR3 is TGTGCCAGCAGTTCTCAGGGGGCCACTGAAGCTTTCTTT. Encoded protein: CASSSQGATEAFF.

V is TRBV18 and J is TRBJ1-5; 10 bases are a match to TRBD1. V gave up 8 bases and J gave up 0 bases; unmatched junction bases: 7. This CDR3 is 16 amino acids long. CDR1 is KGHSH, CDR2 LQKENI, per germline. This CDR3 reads CASRRDRGYSNQPQHF. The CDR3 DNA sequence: TGTGCCAGCCGCCGGGACAGGGGCTATAGCAATCAGCCCCAGCATTTT.

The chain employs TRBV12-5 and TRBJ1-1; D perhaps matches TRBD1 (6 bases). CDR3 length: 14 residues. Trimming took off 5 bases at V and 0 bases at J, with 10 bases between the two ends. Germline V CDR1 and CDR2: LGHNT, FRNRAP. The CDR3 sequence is CASGLGQMNTEAFF. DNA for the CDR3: TGTGCTAGTGGTCTCGGACAGATGAACACTGAAGCTTTCTTT. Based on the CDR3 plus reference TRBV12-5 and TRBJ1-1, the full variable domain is DARVTQTPRHKVTEMGQEVTMRCQPILGHNTVFWYRQTMMQGLELLAYFRNRAPLDDSGMPKDRFSAEMPDATLATLKIQPSEPRDSAVYFCASGLGQMNTEAFFGQGTRLTVV.

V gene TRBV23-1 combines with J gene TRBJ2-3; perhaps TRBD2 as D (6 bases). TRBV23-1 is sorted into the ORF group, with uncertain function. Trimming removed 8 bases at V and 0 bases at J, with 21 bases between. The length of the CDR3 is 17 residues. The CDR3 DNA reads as TGCGCCAGCCCCCTCCTTGGACTACCCACTAGCACAGATACGCAGTATTTT. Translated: CASPLLGLPTSTDTQYF.

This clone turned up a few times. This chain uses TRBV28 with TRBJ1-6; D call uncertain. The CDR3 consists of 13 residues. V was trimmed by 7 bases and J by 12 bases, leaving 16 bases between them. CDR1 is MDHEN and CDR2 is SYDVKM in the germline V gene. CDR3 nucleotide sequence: TGTGCCAGCATTCCTCAAGTGAGCCAACCCCTCCACTTT. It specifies CASIPQVSQPLHF.

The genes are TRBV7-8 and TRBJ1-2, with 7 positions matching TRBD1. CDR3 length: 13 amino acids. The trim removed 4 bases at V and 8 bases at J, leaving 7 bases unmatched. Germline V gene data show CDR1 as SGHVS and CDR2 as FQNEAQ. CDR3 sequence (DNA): TGTGCCAGCAGCTCACAGGGGTTGGGGGGCTACACCTTC. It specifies CASSSQGLGGYTF.

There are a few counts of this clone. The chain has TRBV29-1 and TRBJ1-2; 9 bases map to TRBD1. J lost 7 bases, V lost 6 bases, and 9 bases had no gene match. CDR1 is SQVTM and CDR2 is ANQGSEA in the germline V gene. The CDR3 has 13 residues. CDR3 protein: CSVPRTGVVGYTF. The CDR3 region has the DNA TGCAGCGTCCCCCGGACAGGGGTTGTTGGCTACACCTTC.

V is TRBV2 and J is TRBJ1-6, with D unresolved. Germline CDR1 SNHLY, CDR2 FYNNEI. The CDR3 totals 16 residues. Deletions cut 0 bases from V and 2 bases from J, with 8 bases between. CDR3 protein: CASSEASRTYNSPLHF. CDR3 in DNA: TGTGCCAGCAGTGAAGCGAGCAGGACCTATAATTCACCCCTCCACTTT.

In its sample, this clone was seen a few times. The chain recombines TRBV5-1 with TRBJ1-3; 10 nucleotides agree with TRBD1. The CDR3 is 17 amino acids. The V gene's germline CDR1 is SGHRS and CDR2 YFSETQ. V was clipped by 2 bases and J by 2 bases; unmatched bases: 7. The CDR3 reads CASSFNPGQGTGNTIYF. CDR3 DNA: TGCGCCAGCAGCTTTAATCCGGGACAGGGGACTGGAAACACCATATATTTT.

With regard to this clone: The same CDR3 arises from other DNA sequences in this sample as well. Here the CDR3 DNA reads TGTGCCAGCAGCCTCTCCTACGAGCAGTACTTC. Its protein is CASSLSYEQYF. The chain is built from TRBV7-2 and TRBJ2-7; no clear D. With 5 bases removed from V and 0 bases from J, the gap between germline ends came to 2 bases. The CDR3 has 11 residues. CDR1 and CDR2 (germline): SGHTA, FQGNSA.

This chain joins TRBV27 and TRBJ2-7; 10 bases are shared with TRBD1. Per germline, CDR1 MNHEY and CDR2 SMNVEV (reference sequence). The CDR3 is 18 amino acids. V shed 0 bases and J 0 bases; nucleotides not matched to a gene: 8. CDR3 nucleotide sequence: TGTGCCAGCAGTTTATCTTACTGGGGGACAGGGGACTCCTACGAGCAGTACTTC. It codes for CASSLSYWGTGDSYEQYF.

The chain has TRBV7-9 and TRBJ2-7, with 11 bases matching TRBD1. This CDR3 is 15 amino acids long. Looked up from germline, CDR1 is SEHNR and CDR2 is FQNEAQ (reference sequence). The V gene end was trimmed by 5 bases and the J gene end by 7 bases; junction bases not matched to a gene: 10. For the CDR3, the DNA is TGTGCCAGCAGCACAGCCGGGACAGGGGGTGGGGAGCAGTACTTC. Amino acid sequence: CASSTAGTGGGEQYF.

CDR3 sequence reads: CAIRGQGNNDEQFF. The CDR3 nucleotides are TGTGCCATCAGGGGACAGGGTAATAACGATGAGCAGTTCTTC. The V and J genes are TRBV10-3 and TRBJ2-1; 9 nucleotides agree with TRBD1. The CDR3 extends over 14 amino acids. Trimming took 6 bases from V and 8 from J; bases not matched to a gene: 8. Germline V gene lookup returns CDR1 ENHRY and CDR2 SYGVKD.

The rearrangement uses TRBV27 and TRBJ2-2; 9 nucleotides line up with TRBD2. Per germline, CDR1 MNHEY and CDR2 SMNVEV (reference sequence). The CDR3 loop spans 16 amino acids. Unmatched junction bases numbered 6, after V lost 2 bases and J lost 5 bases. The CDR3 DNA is TGTGCCAGCAGTTTAAATCGTGCGGGGGGGACCGGGGAGCTGTTTTTT. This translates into CASSLNRAGGTGELFF.

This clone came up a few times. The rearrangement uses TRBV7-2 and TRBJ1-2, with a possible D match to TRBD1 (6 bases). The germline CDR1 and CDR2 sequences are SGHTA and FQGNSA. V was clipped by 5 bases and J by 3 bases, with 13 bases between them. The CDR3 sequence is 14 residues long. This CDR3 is CASSPPTGYYGYTF. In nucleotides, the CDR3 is TGTGCCAGCAGCCCCCCGACAGGATACTATGGCTACACCTTC.

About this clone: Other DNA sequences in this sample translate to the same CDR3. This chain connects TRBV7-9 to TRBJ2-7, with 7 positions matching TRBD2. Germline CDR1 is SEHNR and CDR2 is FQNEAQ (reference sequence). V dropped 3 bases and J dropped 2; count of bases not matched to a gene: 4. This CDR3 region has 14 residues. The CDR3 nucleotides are TGTGCCAGCAGCTTGTCGGCGGGGGCCTACGAGCAGTACTTC. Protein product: CASSLSAGAYEQYF.

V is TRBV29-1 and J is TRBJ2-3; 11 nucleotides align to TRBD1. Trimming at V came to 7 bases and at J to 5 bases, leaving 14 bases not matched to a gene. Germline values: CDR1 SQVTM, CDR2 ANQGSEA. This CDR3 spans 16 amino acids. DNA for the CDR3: TGCAGCGCCATGCAAGGTTATGGGACAGGGGGAGATACGCAGTATTTT. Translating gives CSAMQGYGTGGDTQYF.

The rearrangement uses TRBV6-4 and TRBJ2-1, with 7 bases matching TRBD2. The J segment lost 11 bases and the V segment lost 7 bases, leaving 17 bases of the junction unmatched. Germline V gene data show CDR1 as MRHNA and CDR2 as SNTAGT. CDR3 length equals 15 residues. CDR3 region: CASNGERDLEGKQFF. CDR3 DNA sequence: TGTGCCAGCAATGGTGAGCGGGACCTTGAGGGTAAGCAGTTCTTC.

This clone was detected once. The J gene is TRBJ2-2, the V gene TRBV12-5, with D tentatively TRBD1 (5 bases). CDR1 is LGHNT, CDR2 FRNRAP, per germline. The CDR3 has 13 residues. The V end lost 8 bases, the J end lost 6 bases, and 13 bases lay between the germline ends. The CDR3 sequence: CASLGDWAGELFF. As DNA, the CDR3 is TGTGCTAGTTTAGGGGATTGGGCCGGGGAGCTGTTTTTT.